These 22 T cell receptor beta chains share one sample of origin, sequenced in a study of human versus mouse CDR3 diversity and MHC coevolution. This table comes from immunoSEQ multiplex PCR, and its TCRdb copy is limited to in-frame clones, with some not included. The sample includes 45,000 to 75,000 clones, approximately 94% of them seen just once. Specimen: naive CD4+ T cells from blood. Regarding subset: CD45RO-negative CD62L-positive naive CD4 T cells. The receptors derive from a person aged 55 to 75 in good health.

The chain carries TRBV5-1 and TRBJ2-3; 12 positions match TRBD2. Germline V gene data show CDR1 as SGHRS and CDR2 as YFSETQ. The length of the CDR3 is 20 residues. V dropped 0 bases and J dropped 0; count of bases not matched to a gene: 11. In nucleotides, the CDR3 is TGCGCCAGCAGCTTGGGTGGACTAGCGGGATTTCGCTCTAGCACAGATACGCAGTATTTT. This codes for CASSLGGLAGFRSSTDTQYF.

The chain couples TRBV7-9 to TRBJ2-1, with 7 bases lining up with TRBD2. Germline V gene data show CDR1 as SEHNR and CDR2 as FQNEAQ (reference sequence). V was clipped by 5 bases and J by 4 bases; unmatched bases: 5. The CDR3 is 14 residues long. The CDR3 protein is CASSRGLGYNEQFF. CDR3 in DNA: TGTGCCAGCAGCCGCGGACTAGGGTACAATGAGCAGTTCTTC.

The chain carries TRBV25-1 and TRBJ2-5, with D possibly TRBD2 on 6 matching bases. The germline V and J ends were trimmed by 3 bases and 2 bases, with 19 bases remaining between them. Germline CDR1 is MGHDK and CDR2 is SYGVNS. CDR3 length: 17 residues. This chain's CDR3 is CASSEGGGVGRQETQYF. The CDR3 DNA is TGTGCCAGCAGTGAGGGGGGTGGGGTCGGGCGACAAGAGACCCAGTACTTC.

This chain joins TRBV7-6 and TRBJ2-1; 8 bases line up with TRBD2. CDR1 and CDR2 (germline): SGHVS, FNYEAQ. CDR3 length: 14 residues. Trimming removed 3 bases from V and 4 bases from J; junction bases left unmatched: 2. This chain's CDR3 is CASSFLAGYNEQFF. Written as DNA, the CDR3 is TGTGCCAGCAGCTTTCTAGCGGGTTACAATGAGCAGTTCTTC.

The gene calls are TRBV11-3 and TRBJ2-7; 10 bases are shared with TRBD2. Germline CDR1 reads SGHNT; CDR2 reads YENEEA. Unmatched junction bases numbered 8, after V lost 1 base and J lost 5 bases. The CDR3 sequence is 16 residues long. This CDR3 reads CASSLGLAGVPHEQYF. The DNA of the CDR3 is TGTGCCAGCAGCTTAGGCCTAGCGGGAGTCCCGCACGAGCAGTACTTC.

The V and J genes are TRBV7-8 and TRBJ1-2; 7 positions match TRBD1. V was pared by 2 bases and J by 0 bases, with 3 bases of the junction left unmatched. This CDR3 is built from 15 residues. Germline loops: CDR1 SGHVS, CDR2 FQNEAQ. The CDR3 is CASSLRDSSNYGYTF. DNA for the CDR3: TGTGCCAGCAGCTTACGGGACAGCTCTAACTATGGCTACACCTTC. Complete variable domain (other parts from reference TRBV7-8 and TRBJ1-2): GAGVSQSPRYKVAKRGQDVALRCDPISGHVSLFWYQQALGQGPEFLTYFQNEAQLDKSGLPSDRFFAERPEGSVSTLKIQRTQQEDSAVYLCASSLRDSSNYGYTFGSGTRLTVV.

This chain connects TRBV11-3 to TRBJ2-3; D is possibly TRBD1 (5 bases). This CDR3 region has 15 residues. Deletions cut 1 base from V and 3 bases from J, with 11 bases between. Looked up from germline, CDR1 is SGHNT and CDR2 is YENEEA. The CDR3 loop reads CASSLGQGLTDTQYF. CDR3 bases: TGTGCCAGCAGCTTAGGCCAGGGCTTGACAGATACGCAGTATTTT.

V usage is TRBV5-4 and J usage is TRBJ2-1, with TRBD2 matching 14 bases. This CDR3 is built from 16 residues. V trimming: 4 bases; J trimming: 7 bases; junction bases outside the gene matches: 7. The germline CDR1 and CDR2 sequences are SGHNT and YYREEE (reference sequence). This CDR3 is CASSPGLAGGLNEQFF. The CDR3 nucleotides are TGTGCCAGCAGCCCAGGACTAGCGGGAGGCCTAAATGAGCAGTTCTTC.

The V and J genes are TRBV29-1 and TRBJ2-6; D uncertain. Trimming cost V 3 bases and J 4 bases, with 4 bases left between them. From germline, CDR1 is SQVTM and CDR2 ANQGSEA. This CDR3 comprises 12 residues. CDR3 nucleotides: TGCAGCGTTGATGGCGGGGCCAACGTCCTGACTTTC. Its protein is CSVDGGANVLTF.

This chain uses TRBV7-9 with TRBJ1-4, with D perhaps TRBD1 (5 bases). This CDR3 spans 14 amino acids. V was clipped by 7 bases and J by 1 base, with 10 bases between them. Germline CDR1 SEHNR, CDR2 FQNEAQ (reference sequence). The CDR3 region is CASTAGVTNEKLFF. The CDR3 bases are TGTGCCAGCACCGCGGGGGTAACTAATGAAAAACTGTTTTTT.

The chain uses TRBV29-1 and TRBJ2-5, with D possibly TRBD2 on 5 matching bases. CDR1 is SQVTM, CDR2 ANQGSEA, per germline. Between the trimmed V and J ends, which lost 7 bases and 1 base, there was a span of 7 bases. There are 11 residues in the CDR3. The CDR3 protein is CSGGPQETQYF. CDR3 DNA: TGCAGCGGCGGGCCCCAAGAGACCCAGTACTTC.

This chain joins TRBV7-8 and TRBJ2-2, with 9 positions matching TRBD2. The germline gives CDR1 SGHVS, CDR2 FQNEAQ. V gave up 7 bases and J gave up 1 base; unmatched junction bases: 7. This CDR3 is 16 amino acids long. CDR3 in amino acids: CASKGGRDMNTGELFF. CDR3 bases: TGTGCCAGCAAAGGCGGGAGGGATATGAACACCGGGGAGCTGTTTTTT.

CDR3 amino acids: CASSLFRGAREGGTDTQYF. The DNA of the CDR3 is TGTGCCAGCAGTTTATTCCGGGGGGCGCGGGAGGGGGGCACAGATACGCAGTATTTT. This rearrangement joins TRBV27 to TRBJ2-3; the match to TRBD2 covers 9 bases. Germline values: CDR1 MNHEY, CDR2 SMNVEV (reference sequence). The CDR3 is 19 residues long. With V trimmed by 1 base and J by 1 base, 12 bases remained unmatched.

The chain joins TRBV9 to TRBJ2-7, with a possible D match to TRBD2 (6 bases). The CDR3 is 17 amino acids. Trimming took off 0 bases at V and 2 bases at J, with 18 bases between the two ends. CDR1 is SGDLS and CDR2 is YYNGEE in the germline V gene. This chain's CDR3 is CASSVGGVGGDPYEQYF. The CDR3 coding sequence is TGTGCCAGCAGCGTAGGTGGGGTTGGAGGGGACCCCTACGAGCAGTACTTC. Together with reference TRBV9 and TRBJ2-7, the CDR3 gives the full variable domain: DSGVTQTPKHLITATGQRVTLRCSPRSGDLSVYWYQQSLDQGLQFLIQYYNGEERAKGNILERFSAQQFPDLHSELNLSSLELGDSALYFCASSVGGVGGDPYEQYFGPGTRLTVT.

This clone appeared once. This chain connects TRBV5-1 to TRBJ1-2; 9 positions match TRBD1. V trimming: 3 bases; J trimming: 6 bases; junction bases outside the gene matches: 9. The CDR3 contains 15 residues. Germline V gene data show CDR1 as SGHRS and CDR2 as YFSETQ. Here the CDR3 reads CASSSLTGGADGYTF. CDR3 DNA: TGCGCCAGCAGCTCGCTAACAGGGGGCGCTGATGGCTACACCTTC. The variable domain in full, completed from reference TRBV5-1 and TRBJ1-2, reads KAGVTQTPRYLIKTRGQQVTLSCSPISGHRSVSWYQQTPGQGLQFLFEYFSETQRNKGNFPGRFSGRQFSNSRSEMNVSTLELGDSALYLCASSSLTGGADGYTFGSGTRLTVV.

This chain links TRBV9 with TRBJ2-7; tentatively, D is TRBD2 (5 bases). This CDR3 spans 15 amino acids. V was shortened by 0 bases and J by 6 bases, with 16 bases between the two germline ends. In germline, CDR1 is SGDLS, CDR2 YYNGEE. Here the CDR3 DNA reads TGTGCCAGCAGCGTAGAGGCTAGCACCCTTGCCGAGCAGTACTTC. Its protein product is CASSVEASTLAEQYF. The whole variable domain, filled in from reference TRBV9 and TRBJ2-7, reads DSGVTQTPKHLITATGQRVTLRCSPRSGDLSVYWYQQSLDQGLQFLIQYYNGEERAKGNILERFSAQQFPDLHSELNLSSLELGDSALYFCASSVEASTLAEQYFGPGTRLTVT.

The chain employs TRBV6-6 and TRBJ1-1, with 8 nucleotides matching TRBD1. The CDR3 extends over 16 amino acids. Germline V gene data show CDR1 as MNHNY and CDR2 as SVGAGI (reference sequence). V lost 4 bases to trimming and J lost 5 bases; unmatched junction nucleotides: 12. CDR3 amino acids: CASSLPPSRGLTEAFF. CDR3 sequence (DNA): TGTGCCAGCAGTTTGCCCCCTAGCAGGGGGCTAACTGAAGCTTTCTTT.

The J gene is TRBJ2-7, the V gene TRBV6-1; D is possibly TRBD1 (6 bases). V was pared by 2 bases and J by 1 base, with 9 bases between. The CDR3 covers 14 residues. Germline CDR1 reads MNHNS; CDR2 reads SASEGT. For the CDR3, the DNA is TGTGCCAGCAGTGAACGGGACAATTCCTACGAGCAGTACTTC. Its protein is CASSERDNSYEQYF.

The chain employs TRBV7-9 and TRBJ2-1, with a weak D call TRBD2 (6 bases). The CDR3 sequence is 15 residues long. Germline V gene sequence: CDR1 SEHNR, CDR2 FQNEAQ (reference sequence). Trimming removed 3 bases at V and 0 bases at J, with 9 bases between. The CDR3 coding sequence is TGTGCCAGCAGCTTGAGCGGGTCCTCCTACAATGAGCAGTTCTTC. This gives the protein CASSLSGSSYNEQFF.

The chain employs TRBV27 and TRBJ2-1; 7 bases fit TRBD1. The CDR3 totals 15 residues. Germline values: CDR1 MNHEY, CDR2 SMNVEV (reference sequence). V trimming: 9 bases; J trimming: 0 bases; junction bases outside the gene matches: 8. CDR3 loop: CASLDRASSYNEQFF. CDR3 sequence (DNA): TGTGCCAGTCTAGACAGGGCCAGCTCCTACAATGAGCAGTTCTTC.

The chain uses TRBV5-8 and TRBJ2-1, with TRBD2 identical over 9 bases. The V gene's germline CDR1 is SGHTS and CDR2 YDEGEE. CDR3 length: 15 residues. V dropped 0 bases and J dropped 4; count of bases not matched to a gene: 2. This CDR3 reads CASSLGLAEYNEQFF. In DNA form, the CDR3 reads TGTGCCAGCAGCTTGGGACTAGCGGAATACAATGAGCAGTTCTTC.

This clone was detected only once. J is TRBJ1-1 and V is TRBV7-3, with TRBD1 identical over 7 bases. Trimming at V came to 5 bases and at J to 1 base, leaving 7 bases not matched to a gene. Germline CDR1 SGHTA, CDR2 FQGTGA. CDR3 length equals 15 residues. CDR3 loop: CASSMLGGANTEAFF. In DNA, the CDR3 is TGTGCCAGCAGCATGCTAGGGGGCGCGAACACTGAAGCTTTCTTT.